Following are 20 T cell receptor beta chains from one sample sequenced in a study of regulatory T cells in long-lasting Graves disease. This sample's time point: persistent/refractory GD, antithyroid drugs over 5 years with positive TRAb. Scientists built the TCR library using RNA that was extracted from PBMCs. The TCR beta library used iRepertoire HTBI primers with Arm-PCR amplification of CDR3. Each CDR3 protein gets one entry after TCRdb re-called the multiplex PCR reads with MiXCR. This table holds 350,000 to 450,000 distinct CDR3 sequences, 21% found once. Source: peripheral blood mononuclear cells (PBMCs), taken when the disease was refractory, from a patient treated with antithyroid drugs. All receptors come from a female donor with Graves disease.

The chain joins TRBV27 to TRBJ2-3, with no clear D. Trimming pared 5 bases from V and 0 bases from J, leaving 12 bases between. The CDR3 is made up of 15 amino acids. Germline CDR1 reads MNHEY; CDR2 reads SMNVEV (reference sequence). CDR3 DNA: TGTGCCAGCAGTCGTGGTACAAAAAGCACAGATACGCAGTATTTT. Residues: CASSRGTKSTDTQYF.

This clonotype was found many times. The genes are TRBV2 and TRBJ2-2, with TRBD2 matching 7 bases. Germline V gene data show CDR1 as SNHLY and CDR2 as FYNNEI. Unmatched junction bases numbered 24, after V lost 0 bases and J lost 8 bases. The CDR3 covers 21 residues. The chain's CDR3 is CASSEALRGLARRGREGELFF. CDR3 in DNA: TGTGCCAGCAGTGAAGCGTTACGTGGGCTAGCGCGACGAGGGAGGGAAGGGGAGCTGTTTTTT.

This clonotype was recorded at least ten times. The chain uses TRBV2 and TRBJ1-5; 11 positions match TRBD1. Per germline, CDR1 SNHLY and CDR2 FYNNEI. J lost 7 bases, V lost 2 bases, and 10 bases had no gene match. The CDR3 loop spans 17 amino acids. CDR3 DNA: TGTGCCAGCAGTGAAAGCTTAGGACAGGGGGCTGAACAGCCCCAGCATTTT. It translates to CASSESLGQGAEQPQHF.

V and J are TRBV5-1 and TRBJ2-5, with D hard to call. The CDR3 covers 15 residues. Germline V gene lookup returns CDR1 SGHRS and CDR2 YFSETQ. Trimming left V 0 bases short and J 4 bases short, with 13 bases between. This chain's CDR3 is CASSLEGSRGETQYF. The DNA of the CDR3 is TGCGCCAGCAGCTTGGAGGGTAGCCGTGGAGAGACCCAGTACTTC.

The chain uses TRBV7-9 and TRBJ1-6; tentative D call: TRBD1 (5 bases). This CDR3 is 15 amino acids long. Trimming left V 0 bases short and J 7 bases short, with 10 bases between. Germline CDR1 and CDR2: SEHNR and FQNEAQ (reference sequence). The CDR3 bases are TGTGCCAGCAGCTTAGCGGGCAGGGAAAATTCACCCCTCCACTTT. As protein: CASSLAGRENSPLHF.

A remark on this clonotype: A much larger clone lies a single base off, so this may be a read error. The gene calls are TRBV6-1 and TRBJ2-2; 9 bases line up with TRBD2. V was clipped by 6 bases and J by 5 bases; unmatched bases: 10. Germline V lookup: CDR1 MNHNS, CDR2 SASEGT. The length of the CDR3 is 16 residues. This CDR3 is CASSACSGRSTGELFF. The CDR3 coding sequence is TGTGCCAGCAGCGCGTGTAGCGGGAGAAGTACCGGGGAGCTGTTTTTT.

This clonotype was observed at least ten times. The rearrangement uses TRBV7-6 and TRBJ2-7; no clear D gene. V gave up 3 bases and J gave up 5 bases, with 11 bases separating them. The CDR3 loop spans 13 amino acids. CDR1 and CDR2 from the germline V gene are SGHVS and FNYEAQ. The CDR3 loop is CASSLKQTHEQYF. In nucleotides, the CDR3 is TGTGCCAGCAGCTTGAAACAGACCCACGAGCAGTACTTC.

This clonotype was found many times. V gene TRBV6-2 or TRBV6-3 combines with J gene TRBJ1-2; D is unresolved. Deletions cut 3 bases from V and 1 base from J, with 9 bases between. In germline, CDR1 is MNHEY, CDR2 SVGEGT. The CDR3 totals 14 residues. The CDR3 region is CASSYGQNNYGYTF. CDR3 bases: TGTGCCAGCAGTTATGGGCAGAATAACTATGGCTACACCTTC.

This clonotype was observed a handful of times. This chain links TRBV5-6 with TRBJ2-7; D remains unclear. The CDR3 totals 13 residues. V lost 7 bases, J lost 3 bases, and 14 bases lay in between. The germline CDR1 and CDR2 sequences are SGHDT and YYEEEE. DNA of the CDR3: TGTGCCAGCCGACTTGGGCGATACTACGAGCAGTACTTC. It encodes CASRLGRYYEQYF.

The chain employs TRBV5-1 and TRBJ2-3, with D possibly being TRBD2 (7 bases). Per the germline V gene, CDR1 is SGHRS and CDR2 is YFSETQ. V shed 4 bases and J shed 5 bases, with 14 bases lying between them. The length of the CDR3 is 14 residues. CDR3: CASSPGGLGDTQYF. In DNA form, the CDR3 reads TGCGCCAGCAGCCCCGGGGGGCTCGGAGATACGCAGTATTTT.

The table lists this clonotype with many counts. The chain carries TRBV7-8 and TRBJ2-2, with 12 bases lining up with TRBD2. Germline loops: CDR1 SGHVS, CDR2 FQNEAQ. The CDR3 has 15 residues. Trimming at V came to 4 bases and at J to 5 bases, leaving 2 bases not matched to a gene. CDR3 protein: CASSSLAGGTGELFF. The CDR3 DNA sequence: TGTGCCAGCAGCTCTCTAGCGGGAGGGACCGGGGAGCTGTTTTTT.

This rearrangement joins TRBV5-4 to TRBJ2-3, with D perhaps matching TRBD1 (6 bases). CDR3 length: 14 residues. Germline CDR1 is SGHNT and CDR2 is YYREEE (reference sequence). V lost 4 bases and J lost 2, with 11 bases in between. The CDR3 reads CASSPPGATDTQYF. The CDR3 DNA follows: TGTGCCAGCAGCCCCCCAGGGGCCACAGATACGCAGTATTTT. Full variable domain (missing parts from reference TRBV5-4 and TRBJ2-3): ETGVTQSPTHLIKTRGQQVTLRCSSQSGHNTVSWYQQALGQGPQFIFQYYREEENGRGNFPPRFSGLQFPNYSSELNVNALELDDSALYLCASSPPGATDTQYFGPGTRLTVL.

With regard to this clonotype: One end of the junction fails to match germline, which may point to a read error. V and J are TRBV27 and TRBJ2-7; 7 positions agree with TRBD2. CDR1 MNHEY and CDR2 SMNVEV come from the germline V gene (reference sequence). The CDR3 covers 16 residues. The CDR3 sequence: CASSSRPSGGSFEQYF. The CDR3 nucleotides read TGTGCCAGCAGTTCAAGACCTAGCGGAGGGTCCTTCGAGCAGTACTTC.

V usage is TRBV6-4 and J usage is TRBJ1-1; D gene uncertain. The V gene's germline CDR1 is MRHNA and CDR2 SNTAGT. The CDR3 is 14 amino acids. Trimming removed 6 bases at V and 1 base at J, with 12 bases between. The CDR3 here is CASSRRAKNTEAFF. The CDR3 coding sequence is TGTGCCAGCAGCCGGAGGGCGAAGAACACTGAAGCTTTCTTT.

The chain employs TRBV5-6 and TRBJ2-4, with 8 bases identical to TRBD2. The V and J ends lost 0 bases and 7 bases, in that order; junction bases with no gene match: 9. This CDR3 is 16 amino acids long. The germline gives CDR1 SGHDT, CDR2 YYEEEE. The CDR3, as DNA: TGTGCCAGCAGCTTGGCGGCTAGCGGGTTGGTGAACATTCAGTACTTC. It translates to CASSLAASGLVNIQYF.

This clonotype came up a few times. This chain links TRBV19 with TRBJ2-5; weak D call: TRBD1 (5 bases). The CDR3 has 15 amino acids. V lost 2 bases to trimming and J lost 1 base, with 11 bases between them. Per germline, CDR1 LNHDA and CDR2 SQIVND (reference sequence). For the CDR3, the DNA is TGTGCCAGTAGTATACAGCCAGGGTTCCAAGAGACCCAGTACTTC. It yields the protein CASSIQPGFQETQYF. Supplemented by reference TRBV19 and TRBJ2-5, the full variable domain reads DGGITQSPKYLFRKEGQNVTLSCEQNLNHDAMYWYRQDPGQGLRLIYYSQIVNDFQKGDIAEGYSVSREKKESFPLTVTSAQKNPTAFYLCASSIQPGFQETQYFGPGTRLLVL.

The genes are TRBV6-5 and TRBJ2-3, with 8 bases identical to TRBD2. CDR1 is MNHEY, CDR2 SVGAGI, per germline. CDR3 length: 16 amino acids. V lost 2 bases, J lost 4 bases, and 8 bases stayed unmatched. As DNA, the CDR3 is TGTGCCAGCAGTTACCCCGGGACTAGTAAGGCAGATACGCAGTATTTT. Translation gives CASSYPGTSKADTQYF.

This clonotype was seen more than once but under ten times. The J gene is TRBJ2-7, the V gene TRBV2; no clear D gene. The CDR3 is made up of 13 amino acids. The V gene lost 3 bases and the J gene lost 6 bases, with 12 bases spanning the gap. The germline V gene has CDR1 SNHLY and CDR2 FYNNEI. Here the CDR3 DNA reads TGTGCCAGCAGTGACGGGCTCTCCGGCGAGCAGTACTTC. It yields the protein CASSDGLSGEQYF.

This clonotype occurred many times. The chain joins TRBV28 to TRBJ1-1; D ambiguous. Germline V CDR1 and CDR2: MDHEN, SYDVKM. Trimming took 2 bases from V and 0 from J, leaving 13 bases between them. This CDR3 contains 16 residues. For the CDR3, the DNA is TGTGCCAGCAGTTTAGTCGTCAAAGGGCTGAACACTGAAGCTTTCTTT. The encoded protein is CASSLVVKGLNTEAFF. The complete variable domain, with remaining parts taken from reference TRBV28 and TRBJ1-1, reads DVKVTQSSRYLVKRTGEKVFLECVQDMDHENMFWYRQDPGLGLRLIYFSYDVKMKEKGDIPEGYSVSREKKERFSLILESASTNQTSMYLCASSLVVKGLNTEAFFGQGTRLTVV.

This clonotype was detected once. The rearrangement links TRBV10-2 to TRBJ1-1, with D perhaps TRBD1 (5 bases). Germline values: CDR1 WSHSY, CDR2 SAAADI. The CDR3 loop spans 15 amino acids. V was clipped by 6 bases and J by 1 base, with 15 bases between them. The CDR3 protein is CASSQPGTANTEAFF. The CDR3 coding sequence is TGCGCCAGCAGCCAACCTGGGACGGCGAACACTGAAGCTTTCTTT.